This is a list of T cell receptor beta chains from one sample in a study of blood T cell repertoires in COVID-19. Assay: immunoSEQ multiplex PCR; the TCRdb copy retains only in-frame clones and omits some. The table records 330,000 or so clones, 80% to 90% of them present only once. The sequenced sample was peripheral blood. All receptors derive from a man aged 25 to 40 with COVID-19, enrolled during active disease. CDR3s include the opening cysteine and the closing phenylalanine or tryptophan. D genes are given only for firm matches. Not all rows give a size; the values are once, few, many and, for expanded clones, a class.

.	TRBV21-1	TRBJ2-7	.	TGTGCCAGCAGCAAAGGGGGGGCCTACGAGCAGTACTTC	CASSKGGAYEQYF
TRBD1	TRBV10-3	TRBJ2-3	.	TGTGCCATCAGTGAGTCAACAGGGGCCATCACAGATACGCAGTATTTT	CAISESTGAITDTQYF
TRBD2	TRBV6-4	TRBJ2-1	.	TGTGCCAGCAGTGATACTAGCGGAGGTGTGAATGAGCAGTTCTTC	CASSDTSGGVNEQFF
TRBD2	TRBV3-1/TRBV3-2	TRBJ2-7	.	TGTGCCAGCAGCCACTTAGCGGGGGGGCCCAACGAGCAGTACTTC	CASSHLAGGPNEQYF
.	TRBV28	TRBJ1-1	.	TGTGCCAGCAGTTTAAGACAGACTGAAGCTTTCTTT	CASSLRQTEAFF
.	TRBV7-8	TRBJ2-7	.	TGTGCCAGCAGCTCCGTTTGGGGCAACTCCTACGAGCAGTACTTC	CASSSVWGNSYEQYF
.	TRBV4-1	TRBJ2-7	.	TGCGCCAGCAGCCCAACAGAGGCGGGCGGATACTACGAGCAGTACTTC	CASSPTEAGGYYEQYF
TRBD1	TRBV6-5	TRBJ2-7	.	TGTGCCAGCAGTCGTCCAGGACAGGGCCGCAACGAGCAGTACTTC	CASSRPGQGRNEQYF
TRBD1	TRBV18	TRBJ1-3	.	TGTGCCAGCTCACCAGAACAGGGGGCCTCTGGAAACACCATATATTTT	CASSPEQGASGNTIYF
TRBD2	TRBV5-5	TRBJ2-7	.	TGTGCCAGCACCCCCTGGGATAGGACTAGCGGAACCTACGAGCAGTACTTC	CASTPWDRTSGTYEQYF
TRBD1	TRBV19	TRBJ1-4	many	TGTGCCAGTAGTATCGGAGACAGGGAACATGAAAAACTGTTTTTT	CASSIGDREHEKLFF
.	TRBV21-1	TRBJ2-3	.	TGTGCCAGCAGCATCGGACTCTCTGATACCGATACGCAGTATTTT	CASSIGLSDTDTQYF
TRBD2	TRBV19	TRBJ2-5	.	TGTGCCAGTAAGGTAGCGGGAGCCCGAGAGACCCAGTACTTC	CASKVAGARETQYF
.	TRBV7-9	TRBJ1-3	few	TGTGCCAGCAGCTTGGCCCGGGTTTTCTCTGGAAACACCATATATTTT	CASSLARVFSGNTIYF
.	TRBV4-1	TRBJ1-5	few	TGCGCCAGCAGCCTACAGCAGGATCAGCCCCAGCATTTT	CASSLQQDQPQHF
TRBD1	TRBV5-1	TRBJ1-2	many	TGCGCCAGCAGGCCAGACAGGGGGCGCGGGGGAAACTATGGCTACACCTTC	CASRPDRGRGGNYGYTF
TRBD1	TRBV5-4	TRBJ1-2	.	TGTGCCAGCAGCTCCAACAGGGGAGAAGGCTACACCTTC	CASSSNRGEGYTF
TRBD1	TRBV28	TRBJ2-7	.	TGTGCCAGCAGTTTAGGGACAGACACCTACGAGCAGTACTTC	CASSLGTDTYEQYF
TRBD1	TRBV3-1/TRBV3-2	TRBJ2-1	.	TGTGCCAGCAGCCCCCGACAGGGTCAGGATGAGCAGTTCTTC	CASSPRQGQDEQFF
.	TRBV19	TRBJ1-2	.	TGTGCCAGTGGGGCGTATGGCTACACCTTC	CASGAYGYTF
.	TRBV28	TRBJ1-1	.	TGTGCCAGCAGTTTATACGGAGGGGAGGGCAGTGAAGCTTTCTTT	CASSLYGGEGSEAFF
.	TRBV25-1	TRBJ1-1	.	TGTGCCAGCAGTGAATCGATGGAGAGGATAGACACTGAAGCTTTCTTT	CASSESMERIDTEAFF
TRBD1	TRBV7-2	TRBJ2-3	.	TGTGCCAGCAGCCCACGCAGGGGGCTAGGCACAGATACGCAGTATTTT	CASSPRRGLGTDTQYF
TRBD2	TRBV9	TRBJ2-3	few	TGTGCCAGCAGCGTAGCAGGACTAGCGGGAGCCCGTGATACGCAGTATTTT	CASSVAGLAGARDTQYF
.	TRBV28	TRBJ2-7	.	TGTGCCAGCAGTTTACATGGGGGGACCTACGAGCAGTACTTC	CASSLHGGTYEQYF
.	TRBV7-3	TRBJ2-3	.	TGTGCCAGCAGCCCCCTGACTCCCACAGATACGCAGTATTTT	CASSPLTPTDTQYF
TRBD1	TRBV5-8	TRBJ2-1	once	TGTGCCAGCAGCTTCTTGCAGGGGGACAACAATGAGCAGTTCTTC	CASSFLQGDNNEQFF
TRBD1	TRBV7-2	TRBJ2-6	.	TGTGCCAGCAGATCCGGGACAGGGGCTTTTGGGGCCAACGTCCTGACTTTC	CASRSGTGAFGANVLTF
.	TRBV19	TRBJ2-5	.	TGTGCCAGTAGTCGTAGGGGGGGCGCGGAGACCCAGTACTTC	CASSRRGGAETQYF
.	TRBV5-4	TRBJ2-5	.	TGTGCCAGCAGCTTGGACCTAATGGGGGCCCAAGAGACCCAGTACTTC	CASSLDLMGAQETQYF
TRBD1	TRBV12-5	TRBJ2-2	.	TGTGCTAGTGGTTTGGTACAGGACAGGGGTTTTTCCGGGGAGCTGTTTTTT	CASGLVQDRGFSGELFF
TRBD1	TRBV5-8	TRBJ2-3	once	TGTGCCAGCAGCTACGGACAGGTGATCACAGATACGCAGTATTTT	CASSYGQVITDTQYF
TRBD2	TRBV30	TRBJ2-7	.	TGTGCCTGGAGCGGTCCCGTTAGCGGGAGGCCTCCACCCTACGAGCAGTACTTC	CAWSGPVSGRPPPYEQYF
.	TRBV19	TRBJ2-2	.	TGTGCCAGTAGGCGAAGGGACTCAGAAACCGGGGAGCTGTTTTTT	CASRRRDSETGELFF
.	TRBV19	TRBJ1-1	.	TGTGCCAGTAGTATAAGGGGGAATGAAGCTTTCTTT	CASSIRGNEAFF
TRBD1	TRBV7-2	TRBJ2-3	once	TGTGCCAGCAGCATCAGGGGGCCCGGGACAGATACGCAGTATTTT	CASSIRGPGTDTQYF
.	TRBV4-1	TRBJ1-1	.	TGCGCCAGCAGCCAACGGGACAATACGAACACTGAAGCTTTCTTT	CASSQRDNTNTEAFF
.	TRBV4-3	TRBJ1-1	.	TGCGCCAGCAGCCAAGATTTTTTCACAGAATCTTTCTTT	CASSQDFFTESFF
.	TRBV24-1	TRBJ2-3	.	TGTGCCACCAGTGATTCCCGGAGGGGCACAGATACGCAGTATTTT	CATSDSRRGTDTQYF
TRBD2	TRBV7-3	TRBJ2-7	.	TGTGCCAGCAGCGCAGGACTAGCTAACGAGCAGTACTTC	CASSAGLANEQYF
.	TRBV6-1	TRBJ1-1	.	TGTGCCAGCAGTGAACTGGACAGAGGTACTGAAGCTTTCTTT	CASSELDRGTEAFF
.	TRBV11-3	TRBJ2-2	.	TGTGCCAGCAGCCCCCCAGGGGCCAACGGGGAGCTGTTTTTT	CASSPPGANGELFF
.	TRBV12-3/TRBV12-4	TRBJ2-7	.	TGTGCCAGCAGTTCTACAGGGTACTACGAGCAGTACTTC	CASSSTGYYEQYF
.	TRBV30	TRBJ2-2	once	TGTGCCTGGAGTCCGTCTTCCGGGGAGCTGTTTTTT	CAWSPSSGELFF
TRBD2	TRBV19	TRBJ2-1	.	TGTGCCAGTAAACTAGCGGGAGTGAGGAATGAGCAGTTCTTC	CASKLAGVRNEQFF
TRBD2	TRBV28	TRBJ2-4	.	TGTGCCAGCAGTGGAACTAGCGGGGGGCATCTTTCCAAAAACATTCAGTACTTC	CASSGTSGGHLSKNIQYF
TRBD2	TRBV7-3	TRBJ2-1	.	TGTGCCAGCAGCTTTCGCTATCCGGGAGGGAACAATGAGCAGTTCTTC	CASSFRYPGGNNEQFF
.	TRBV9	TRBJ2-6	.	TGTGCCAGCAGCGTAGGTAGCGGCCTGGGTTCTGGGGCCAACGTCCTGACTTTC	CASSVGSGLGSGANVLTF
TRBD1	TRBV2	TRBJ1-2	.	TGTGCCAGCAGTGGACAGGGGGCATTTTATGGCTACACCTTC	CASSGQGAFYGYTF
.	TRBV27	TRBJ1-5	.	TGTGCCAGCAGTTTATCGCAGTTCGGTGTATGGGGGCAAGGCAATCAGCCCCAGCATTTT	CASSLSQFGVWGQGNQPQHF
TRBD2	TRBV11-3	TRBJ2-1	.	TGTGCCAGCAGCTATTGGGGACTAGGAAACAATGAGCAGTTCTTC	CASSYWGLGNNEQFF
.	TRBV5-8	TRBJ2-5	.	TGTGCCAGCAGCAACAGGCCGCAAGAGACCCAGTACTTC	CASSNRPQETQYF
.	TRBV2	TRBJ1-6	.	TGTGCCAGCAGCGTCTCTAGCTCCTATAATTCACCCCTCCACTTT	CASSVSSSYNSPLHF
TRBD2	TRBV13	TRBJ2-3	.	TGTGCCAGCAGCTTAGATCTTAGCGGGAGTTCCACAGATACGCAGTATTTT	CASSLDLSGSSTDTQYF
.	TRBV7-9	TRBJ2-3	.	TGTGCCAGCAGCTTACCTGGAGGTACAGATACGCAGTATTTT	CASSLPGGTDTQYF
.	TRBV3-1/TRBV3-2	TRBJ2-2	.	TGTGCCAGCAGCCCTCCTGGGGCAGGCTTTCATAGAGACACCGGGGAGCTGTTTTTT	CASSPPGAGFHRDTGELFF
TRBD2	TRBV2	TRBJ2-7	.	TGTGCCAGCACCCGGACTAGCGTCTCCTACGAGCAGTACTTC	CASTRTSVSYEQYF
TRBD1	TRBV2	TRBJ1-5	.	TGTGCCAGTCTGGGGGCAGGGGGCCCCCAGCATTTT	CASLGAGGPQHF
TRBD1	TRBV7-2	TRBJ2-4	.	TGTGCCAGCAGCCCGGACAGGCCGGCAAACATTCAGTACTTC	CASSPDRPANIQYF
.	TRBV11-2	TRBJ2-3	.	TGTGCCAGCAGCTTAGTGTGGGAGACAGATACGCAGTATTTT	CASSLVWETDTQYF